The clone carrying this T cell receptor beta chain was picked up a small number of times. Its antigen remains unknown. These data belong to a study of OX40 agonist ivuxolimab in advanced cancers. Study-wide context: Ivuxolimab doses were 0.01, 0.1, 0.3, 1.5, 3 or 10 mg/kg every 2 weeks. Study-level findings and limits: The average count of expanded clones was higher among CD8+ T cells than among CD4+.

CDR3 length: 17 amino acids. Looked up from germline, CDR1 is MDHEN and CDR2 is SYDVKM. The V gene lost 2 bases and the J gene lost 0 bases, with 14 bases spanning the gap. Produced via immunoSEQ multiplex PCR; TCRdb's table is partial and in-frame only. The sample lists 40,000 to 55,000 clones; about 88% were seen once. The sample in question was CD4+ or CD8+ T cells sorted from blood, obtained in a trial of the OX40 agonist ivuxolimab. The chain joins TRBV28 to TRBJ2-1; D is tentatively TRBD1 or TRBD2 (5 bases each). The receptor comes from an adult with an advanced solid tumor such as melanoma, head and neck, liver or kidney cancer. CDR3 nucleotides: TGTGCCAGCAGTTTAGGGGGAGCGTTGAGCTCCTACAATGAGCAGTTCTTC. Translation gives CASSLGGALSSYNEQFF. Looking up the rest from reference TRBV28 and TRBJ2-1 gives the full variable domain: DVKVTQSSRYLVKRTGEKVFLECVQDMDHENMFWYRQDPGLGLRLIYFSYDVKMKEKGDIPEGYSVSREKKERFSLILESASTNQTSMYLCASSLGGALSSYNEQFFGPGTRLTVL.